The entry below gives a single T cell receptor beta chain sequence along with its context. Antigen specificity is unknown. This specimen comes from a study of cytomegalovirus exposure and HLA in healthy donors. Method: immunoSEQ multiplex PCR; TCRdb's copy keeps in-frame clones and lacks some. Of under 200,000 clones detected, 89% appear once; the ten largest clones hold about 9.3%. The germline V gene has CDR1 MRHNA and CDR2 SNTAGT. The V end lost 0 bases, the J end lost 6 bases, and 14 bases lay between the germline ends. There are 15 residues in the CDR3. A roughly 120-subject validation cohort, separate from the 666-subject first cohort, supplied the donors. Study-level points and caveats: Cytomegalovirus status was reportedly diagnosed by the classifier with high sensitivity and specificity. For most TCR sequences rarity was the rule, although some public TCRs occurred in many donors. Subsequent analysis found a tendency for first-cohort TCR clusters to co-occur within the approximately 130 validation repertoires.

The origin of this receptor is a woman in her late teens or twenties in good health and CMV-seropositive. This chain joins TRBV6-4 and TRBJ1-1, with D perhaps matching TRBD1 (5 bases). The specimen sequenced was PBMCs. The CDR3: CASSDSSQGNAEAFF. CDR3 nucleotides: TGTGCCAGCAGTGACTCGAGTCAGGGTAACGCTGAAGCTTTCTTT.